The 9 T cell receptor beta chains below come from one sample, sequenced in a study of CD8 T cells in ankylosing spondylitis. MiXCR, applied by TCRdb to the 5' RACE reads, yields one record per CDR3 protein. The sample consists of a few hundred thousand distinct CDR3 sequences, around 20% of them appearing once. The specimen was blood, either unsorted or a sorted T cell fraction (not recorded which). The receptors originated from a female donor with ankylosing spondylitis or in good health (not recorded which).

The chain is built from TRBV20-1 and TRBJ1-4; 12 nucleotides line up with TRBD1. The CDR3 runs 13 residues. V trimming: 5 bases; J trimming: 8 bases; junction bases outside the gene matches: 3. From germline, CDR1 is DFQATT and CDR2 SNEGSKA (reference sequence). The CDR3 sequence is CSARDRGLEKLFF. CDR3 bases: TGCAGTGCTCGGGACAGGGGGCTCGAAAAACTGTTTTTT.

This clonotype was counted at least ten times. The rearrangement links TRBV2 to TRBJ2-2, with D unclear. CDR3 length: 14 amino acids. Germline V gene data show CDR1 as SNHLY and CDR2 as FYNNEI. V was pared by 5 bases and J by 0 bases, with 7 bases between. CDR3 DNA: TGTGCCAGCAGTTTCCGAGCGAACACCGGGGAGCTGTTTTTT. The encoded protein is CASSFRANTGELFF.

The chain uses TRBV6-1 and TRBJ2-2, with D uncertain. This CDR3 has 14 residues. V gave up 6 bases and J gave up 3 bases, with 11 bases separating them. Looked up from germline, CDR1 is MNHNS and CDR2 is SASEGT. CDR3 bases: TGTGCCAGCAGAGCACCCATAGACACCGGGGAGCTGTTTTTT. Translation: CASRAPIDTGELFF.

Only a few counts were recorded for this clonotype. This sequence joins TRBV7-3 and TRBJ2-1; 8 bases map to TRBD1. CDR3 size: 15 residues. CDR1 and CDR2 (germline): SGHTA, FQGTGA. The V gene end was trimmed by 1 base and the J gene end by 5 bases; junction bases not matched to a gene: 4. The CDR3 here is CASSLISGQDNEQFF. The DNA of the CDR3 is TGTGCCAGCAGCTTAATCTCGGGACAGGACAATGAGCAGTTCTTC.

V and J are TRBV7-2 and TRBJ2-1; 7 bases fit TRBD2. CDR1 and CDR2 from the germline V gene are SGHTA and FQGNSA. CDR3 length equals 14 residues. V gave up 3 bases and J gave up 10 bases; unmatched junction bases: 9. The CDR3 DNA reads as TGTGCCAGCAGCTTTTCCTTGACTAGCAGGGAGCAGTTCTTC. This encodes CASSFSLTSREQFF.

The chain has TRBV20-1 and TRBJ2-3; 10 bases are a match to TRBD2. With V trimmed by 5 bases and J by 5 bases, 10 bases remained unmatched. The CDR3 is 15 residues long. From germline, CDR1 is DFQATT and CDR2 SNEGSKA (reference sequence). The CDR3 reads CSAPPWASGRDTQYF. The CDR3 DNA follows: TGCAGTGCTCCTCCCTGGGCTAGCGGGAGAGATACGCAGTATTTT.

The rearrangement uses TRBV12-3 or TRBV12-4 and TRBJ2-4; D is unclear. V lost 5 bases and J lost 9, with 11 bases in between. The CDR3 has 12 amino acids. CDR3 protein: CASSPQFGIQYF. CDR3 sequence (DNA): TGTGCCAGCAGTCCCCAATTCGGCATTCAGTACTTC.

Comments on this clonotype: A much larger clone sits a single nucleotide away, making a read error possible. This chain links TRBV7-9 with TRBJ2-7; no definite D call. The CDR3 extends over 11 amino acids. Germline-derived CDR1 and CDR2 are SEHNR and FQNEAQ (reference sequence). Deletions cut 5 bases from V and 3 bases from J, with 5 bases between. CDR3 coding DNA: TGTGCCAGCAGCCGATACTACGAGCAGTACTTC. It is translated as CASSRYYEQYF.

The chain uses TRBV29-1 and TRBJ2-1; 7 bases are shared with TRBD2. The V segment lost 5 bases and the J segment 0 bases; nucleotides outside the gene matches: 19. This CDR3 is 19 amino acids long. The germline V gene encodes CDR1 SQVTM and CDR2 ANQGSEA. For the CDR3, the DNA is TGCAGCGTTTCAGAGGTGTGGCGGGAGCCCCCTAGCTCCTACAATGAGCAGTTCTTC. Protein sequence: CSVSEVWREPPSSYNEQFF.